This note documents a single T cell receptor beta chain sequence. What it binds is not known. Every subset's genomic DNA went evenly onto several immunoSEQ plates. Profiled with immunoSEQ multiplex PCR; TCRdb holds only in-frame clones, not every one. This sample has some 2.1 million clones, with about 95% found just once. This entry comes from a study of shared clonotypes between healthy human individuals. Naive-designated CD8 cells lacked CD45RO, were positively enriched for CCR7, and omitted terminally differentiated effector memory CD45RA+ cells. Findings of the study overall: Lower generation probabilities were found for non-shared clonotypes than for those shared by all four donors. Having only a few donors restricted how much genetic and exposure-history diversity was captured. Sampling was confined to blood; repertoires within tissues likely differ.

Germline loops: CDR1 SEHNR, CDR2 FQNEAQ (reference sequence). V was clipped by 3 bases and J by 3 bases; unmatched bases: 7. The CDR3 has 16 amino acids. The chain couples TRBV7-9 to TRBJ1-1; 10 bases map to TRBD1. This TCR derives from a man younger than 35 in good health. Material for sequencing was naive CD8+ T cells sorted from blood. Written as DNA, the CDR3 is TGTGCCAGCAGCTTCCCCGGGACAGGGGACTACACTGAAGCTTTCTTT. Protein product: CASSFPGTGDYTEAFF.